This paragraph covers one T cell receptor beta chain sequence. The sample comes from a study of response to subunit inactivated influenza vaccine. V dropped 5 bases and J dropped 0 bases, with 4 bases sitting between them. Germline V lookup: CDR1 KGHDR, CDR2 SFDVKD. The CDR3 loop spans 14 amino acids. MiXCR, run by TCRdb on the RT-PCR reads, gives a single entry per CDR3 protein. The sample shows roughly 540,000 distinct CDR3 sequences, roughly 23% of them seen only once. This same sample was also taken into another study, of T cells expressing NK-cell markers. That source notes: In generating TCR beta cDNA, 5'RACE template switching with UMIs was used.

The V call is TRBV24-1, the J call TRBJ2-6; no definite D call. The TCR was taken from a man in his fifties or sixties who received an inactivated influenza vaccine. This sample comprised CD4+ T cells sorted from PBMCs, obtained approximately 12 days after vaccination. The CDR3 DNA reads TGTGCCACCAGTGCCTACTCTGGGGCCAACGTCCTGACTTTC. Amino acid sequence: CATSAYSGANVLTF.